Given below is one TCR beta chain in context. The junction shows a germline mismatch at one end, possibly a read error. Reverse transcription of approximately 520 ng total RNA with a constant-region primer produced TCR beta cDNA. ARM-PCR, slightly modified, supplied the TCR beta libraries through three nested multiplex PCR rounds. Running around 9 cycles apiece, the first two PCR rounds relied on TRBV1-TRBV30 forward primers together with a C-beta reverse primer. Using its own MiXCR run on the multiplex PCR reads, TCRdb lists one record per CDR3 protein. The table lists 55,000 to 65,000 distinct CDR3 sequences, about two thirds of them singletons, with about 56% in the top ten. These data originate in a study of tumor-infiltrating lymphocytes in primary liver carcinoma. CDR3 length equals 13 residues. From germline, CDR1 is SGHAT and CDR2 FQDESV (reference sequence). Unsorted bulk tissue, about 17-34 mg of it, served as the source for co-extraction of RNA and DNA.

The receptor was isolated from a man between 35 and 55 years old with primary liver carcinoma and hepatitis B virus infection. The J gene is TRBJ1-6, the V gene TRBV11-1; tentatively, D is TRBD1 (6 bases). Material: liver tumor tissue from sampling region 2. Subset: tumor region T2, inferior pole. Here the CDR3 DNA reads TGTGCCAGCAACGGGACACTGGTTTCACCCCTCCAGTTT. It yields the protein CASNGTLVSPLQF. Looking up the rest from reference TRBV11-1 and TRBJ1-6 gives the full variable domain: EAEVAQSPRYKITEKSQAVAFWCDPISGHATLYWYRQILGQGPELLVQFQDESVVDDSQLPKDRFSAERLKGVDSTLKIQPAELGDSAMYLCASNGTLVSPLQFGNGTRLTVT.